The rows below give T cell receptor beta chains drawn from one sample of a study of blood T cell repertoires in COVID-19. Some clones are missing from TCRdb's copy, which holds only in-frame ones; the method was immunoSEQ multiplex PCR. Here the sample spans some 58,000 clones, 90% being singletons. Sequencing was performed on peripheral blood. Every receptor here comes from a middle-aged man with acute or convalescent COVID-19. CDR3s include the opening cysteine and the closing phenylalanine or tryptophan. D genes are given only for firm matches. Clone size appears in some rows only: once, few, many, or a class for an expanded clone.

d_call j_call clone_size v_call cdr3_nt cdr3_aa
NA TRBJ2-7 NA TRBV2 TGTGCCAGCAGTAGGGGCTACGAGCAGTACTTC CASSRGYEQYF
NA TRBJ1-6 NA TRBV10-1 TGCGCCAGCAGTGAGAACTCGAATTCACCCCTCCACTTT CASSENSNSPLHF
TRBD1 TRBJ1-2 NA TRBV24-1 TGTGCCACCAGTGACCAGGGGGCCGGGGATGGCTACACCTTC CATSDQGAGDGYTF
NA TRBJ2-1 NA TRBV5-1 TGCGCCAGCAGCTTGGCAGGGGAGGAGCAGTTCTTC CASSLAGEEQFF
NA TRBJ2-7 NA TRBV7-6 TGTGCCAGCAGCTTAGCGTCGGCGGAGGGCTCCTACGAGCAGTACTTC CASSLASAEGSYEQYF
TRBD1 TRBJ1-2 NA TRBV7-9 TGTGCCAGCAGTTCTGGACAGGGGGGTGGCTACACCTTC CASSSGQGGGYTF
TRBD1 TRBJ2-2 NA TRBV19 TGTGCCAGTAGTCCACGGACAGGGAGCACCGGGGAGCTGTTTTTT CASSPRTGSTGELFF
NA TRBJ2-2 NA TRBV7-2 TGTGCCAGCAGCCCTCCGGGTATACGGAACACCGGGGAGCTGTTTTTT CASSPPGIRNTGELFF
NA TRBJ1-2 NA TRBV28 TGTGCCAGCAGTTTCTTGATACAGGGTTTGGCGTATGGCTACACCTTC CASSFLIQGLAYGYTF
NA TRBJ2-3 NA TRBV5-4 TGTGCCAGCAGCTTGGGACAGCGACAGACCACAGATACGCAGTATTTT CASSLGQRQTTDTQYF
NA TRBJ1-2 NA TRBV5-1 TGCGCCAGCAGCTTGGGACAGGACGCTAACTATGGCTACACCTTC CASSLGQDANYGYTF
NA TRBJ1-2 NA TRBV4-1 TGCGCCAGCAGCCAAGATCCCCCCGTTTATGGCTACACCTTC CASSQDPPVYGYTF
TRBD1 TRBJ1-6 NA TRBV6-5 TGTGCCAGCAGTTTAGGGGACAGGGCCAATTCACCCCTCCACTTT CASSLGDRANSPLHF
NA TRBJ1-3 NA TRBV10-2 TGCGCCAGCAGTCAGTCCGAGGGAAACACCATATATTTT CASSQSEGNTIYF
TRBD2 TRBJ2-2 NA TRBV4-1 TGCGCCAGCAGCCACTGGGAGGTGGCGGGAGGAGGGGAGCTGTTTTTT CASSHWEVAGGGELFF
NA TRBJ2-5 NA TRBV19 TGTGCCAGTAGTAGAGGCAACGGTCAAGAGACCCAGTACTTC CASSRGNGQETQYF
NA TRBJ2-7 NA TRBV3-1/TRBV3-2 TGTGCCAGCAGCCAAGGCGAGGGAAGCAACGAGCAGTACTTC CASSQGEGSNEQYF
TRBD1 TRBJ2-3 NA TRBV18 TGTGCCAGCTCACCTCGACAGGGTAGAGATACGCAGTATTTT CASSPRQGRDTQYF
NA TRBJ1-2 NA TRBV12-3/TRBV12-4 TGTGCCAGCAGTTTGAGGCGTAACTATGGCTACACCTTC CASSLRRNYGYTF
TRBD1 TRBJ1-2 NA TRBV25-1 TGTGCCAGCACTGGGACAGGGTCTAACTATGGCTACACCTTC CASTGTGSNYGYTF
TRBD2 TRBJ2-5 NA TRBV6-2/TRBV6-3 TGTGCCAGCAGTTACTCGACTAGCGGGGCACAAGAGACCCAGTACTTC CASSYSTSGAQETQYF
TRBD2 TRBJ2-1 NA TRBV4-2 TGTGCCAGCAGCCACCCCACTAGCGGGAGTAGTAATGAGCAGTTCTTC CASSHPTSGSSNEQFF
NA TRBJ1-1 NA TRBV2 TGTGCCAGCAAATCGTTCTCCGAAGCTTTCTTT CASKSFSEAFF
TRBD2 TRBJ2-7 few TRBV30 TGTGCCTGGAGTGTGGGGGGAGGGTACGAGCAGTACTTC CAWSVGGGYEQYF
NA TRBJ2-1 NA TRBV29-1 TGCAGCGTTATACGGGTCTCCAATGAGCAGTTCTTC CSVIRVSNEQFF
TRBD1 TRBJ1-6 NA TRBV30 TGTGCCTGGAAGGGACAGGGTCATTCACCCCTCCACTTT CAWKGQGHSPLHF
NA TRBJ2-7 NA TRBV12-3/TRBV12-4 TGTGCCAGCAGTCCCCTCGTGAGGGACGAGCAGTACTTC CASSPLVRDEQYF
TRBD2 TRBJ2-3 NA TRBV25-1 TGTGCCAGTACTAGCGGCCGAGGCCCAGATACGCAGTATTTT CASTSGRGPDTQYF
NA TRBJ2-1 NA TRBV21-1 TGTGCCACTTCAGCGGGACCTTACAATGAGCAGTTCTTC CATSAGPYNEQFF
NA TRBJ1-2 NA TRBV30 TGTGCCTGGGAAGTGGAGAACTATGGCTACACCTTC CAWEVENYGYTF
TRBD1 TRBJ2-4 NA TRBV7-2 TGTGCCAGCAGCTCCACGGGACAGGCCGCCTGGGCCAAAAACATTCAGTACTTC CASSSTGQAAWAKNIQYF
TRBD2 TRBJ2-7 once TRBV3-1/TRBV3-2 TGTGCCAGCAGCCCTCGGCGGGGGGGCTCCTACGAGCAGTACTTC CASSPRRGGSYEQYF
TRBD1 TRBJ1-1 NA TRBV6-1 TGTGCCAGCAGTGAAAACAGGGGATACACTGAAGCTTTCTTT CASSENRGYTEAFF
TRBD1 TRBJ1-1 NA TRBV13 TGTGCCAGCAGCCTTTCGACAGGGTTTGCTGAAGCTTTCTTT CASSLSTGFAEAFF
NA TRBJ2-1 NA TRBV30 TGTGCCTGGAGCCGTAACAATGAGCAGTTCTTC CAWSRNNEQFF
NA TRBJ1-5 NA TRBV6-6 TGTGCCAGCAGTTACCTACGGGCAGGGGAGGGGCAGCCCCAGCATTTT CASSYLRAGEGQPQHF
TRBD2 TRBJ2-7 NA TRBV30 TGTGCCAGCGACTTAGGACTAGCGGGAGACCAGAACTTC CASDLGLAGDQNF